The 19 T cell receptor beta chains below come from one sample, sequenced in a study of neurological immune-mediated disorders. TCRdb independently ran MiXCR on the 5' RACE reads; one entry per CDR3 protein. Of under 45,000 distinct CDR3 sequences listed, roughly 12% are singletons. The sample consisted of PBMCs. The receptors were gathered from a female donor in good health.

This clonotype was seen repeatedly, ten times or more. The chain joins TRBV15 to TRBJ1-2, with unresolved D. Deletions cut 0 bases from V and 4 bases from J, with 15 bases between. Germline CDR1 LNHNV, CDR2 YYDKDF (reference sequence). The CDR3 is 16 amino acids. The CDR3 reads CATSRDLWAGGYGYTF. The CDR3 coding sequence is TGTGCCACCAGCAGAGATCTGTGGGCGGGCGGCTATGGCTACACCTTC. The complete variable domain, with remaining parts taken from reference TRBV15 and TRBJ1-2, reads DAMVIQNPRYQVTQFGKPVTLSCSQTLNHNVMYWYQQKSSQAPKLLFHYYDKDFNNEADTPDNFQSRRPNTSFCFLDIRSPGLGDTAMYLCATSRDLWAGGYGYTFGSGTRLTVV.

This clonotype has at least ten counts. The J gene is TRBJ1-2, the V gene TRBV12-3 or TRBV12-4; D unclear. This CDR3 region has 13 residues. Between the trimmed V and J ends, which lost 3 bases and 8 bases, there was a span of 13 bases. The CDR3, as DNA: TGTGCCAGCAGTTTGGTATCGGGCTGGGGCTACACCTTC. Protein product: CASSLVSGWGYTF.

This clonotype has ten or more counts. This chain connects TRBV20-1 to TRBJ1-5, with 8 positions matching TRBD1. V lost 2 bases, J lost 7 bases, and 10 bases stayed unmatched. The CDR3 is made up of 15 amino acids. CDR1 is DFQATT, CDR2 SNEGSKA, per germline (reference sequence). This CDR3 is CSARPPTGVNQPQHF. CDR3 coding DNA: TGCAGTGCTAGACCCCCGACAGGGGTGAACCAGCCCCAGCATTTT.

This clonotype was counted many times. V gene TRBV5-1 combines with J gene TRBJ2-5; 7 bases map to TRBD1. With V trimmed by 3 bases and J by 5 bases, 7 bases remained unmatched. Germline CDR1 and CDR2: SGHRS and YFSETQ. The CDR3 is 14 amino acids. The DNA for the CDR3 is TGCGCCAGCAGCTGGGAGACAGGGCGGGAGACCCAGTACTTC. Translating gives CASSWETGRETQYF.

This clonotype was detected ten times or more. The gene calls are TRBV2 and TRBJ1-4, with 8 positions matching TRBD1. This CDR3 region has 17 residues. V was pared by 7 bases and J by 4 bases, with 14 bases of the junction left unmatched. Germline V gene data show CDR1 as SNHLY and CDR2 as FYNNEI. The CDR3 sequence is CASKIGRTGTNNEKLFF. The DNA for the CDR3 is TGTGCCAGCAAAATTGGACGGACAGGGACTAATAATGAAAAACTGTTTTTT.

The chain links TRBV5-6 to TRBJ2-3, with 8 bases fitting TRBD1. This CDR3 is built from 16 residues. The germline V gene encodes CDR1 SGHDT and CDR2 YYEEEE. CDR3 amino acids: CSSSLWGTGLTDTQYF. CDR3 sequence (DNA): TGTTCTAGCAGCTTGTGGGGGACAGGCCTCACAGATACGCAGTATTTT.

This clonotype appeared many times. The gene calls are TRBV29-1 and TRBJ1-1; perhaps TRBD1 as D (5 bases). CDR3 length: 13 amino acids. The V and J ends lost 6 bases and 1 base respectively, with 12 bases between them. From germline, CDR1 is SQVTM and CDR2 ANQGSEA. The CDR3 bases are TGCAGCGTCCCAAGAAGGGGGAACACTGAAGCTTTCTTT. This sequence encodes CSVPRRGNTEAFF.

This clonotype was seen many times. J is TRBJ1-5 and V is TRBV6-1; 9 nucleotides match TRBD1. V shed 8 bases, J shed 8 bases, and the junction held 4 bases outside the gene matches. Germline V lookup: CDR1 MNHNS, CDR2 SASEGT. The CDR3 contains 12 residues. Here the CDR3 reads CASWDRVKPQHF. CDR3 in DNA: TGTGCCAGCTGGGACAGGGTTAAGCCCCAGCATTTT.

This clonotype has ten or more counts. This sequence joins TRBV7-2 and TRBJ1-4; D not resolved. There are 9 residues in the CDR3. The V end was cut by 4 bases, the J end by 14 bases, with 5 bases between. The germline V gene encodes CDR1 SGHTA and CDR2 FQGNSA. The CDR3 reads CASSSGLFF. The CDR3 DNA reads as TGTGCCAGCAGCTCGGGGCTGTTTTTT.

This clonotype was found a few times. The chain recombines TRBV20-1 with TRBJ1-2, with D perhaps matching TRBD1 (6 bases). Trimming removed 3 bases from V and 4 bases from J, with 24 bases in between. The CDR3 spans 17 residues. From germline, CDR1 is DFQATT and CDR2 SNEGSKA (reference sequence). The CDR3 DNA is TGCAGTGCTAGGGGTTGGGGGACTAACAGGGATCTCTATGGCTACACCTTC. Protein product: CSARGWGTNRDLYGYTF.

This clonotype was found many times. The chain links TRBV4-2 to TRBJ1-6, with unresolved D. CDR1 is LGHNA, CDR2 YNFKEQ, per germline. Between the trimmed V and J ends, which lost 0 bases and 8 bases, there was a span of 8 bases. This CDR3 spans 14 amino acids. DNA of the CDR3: TGTGCCAGCAGCCAAGAAGGACTGGATTCACCCCTCCACTTT. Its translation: CASSQEGLDSPLHF.

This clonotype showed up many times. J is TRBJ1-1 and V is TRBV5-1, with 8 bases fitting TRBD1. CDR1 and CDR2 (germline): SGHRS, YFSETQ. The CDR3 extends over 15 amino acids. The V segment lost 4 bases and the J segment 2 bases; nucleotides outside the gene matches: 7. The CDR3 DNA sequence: TGCGCCAGCAGCGCCTGGACAGGGATTAACACTGAAGCTTTCTTT. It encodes CASSAWTGINTEAFF.

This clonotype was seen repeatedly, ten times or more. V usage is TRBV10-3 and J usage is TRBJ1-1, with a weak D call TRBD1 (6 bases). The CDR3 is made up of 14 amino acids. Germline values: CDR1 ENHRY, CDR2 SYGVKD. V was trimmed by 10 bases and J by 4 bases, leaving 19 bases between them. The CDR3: CATGKEGGGTEAFF. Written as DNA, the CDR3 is TGTGCCACGGGAAAGGAAGGGGGAGGCACTGAAGCTTTCTTT.

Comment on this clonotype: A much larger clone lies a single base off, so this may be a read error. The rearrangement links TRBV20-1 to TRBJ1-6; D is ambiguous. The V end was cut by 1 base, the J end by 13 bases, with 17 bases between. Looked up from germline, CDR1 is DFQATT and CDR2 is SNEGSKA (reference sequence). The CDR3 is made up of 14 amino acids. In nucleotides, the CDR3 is TGCAGTGCTAGAGCTGAGGCCTCCACGATCCCCCTCCACTTT. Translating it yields CSARAEASTIPLHF.

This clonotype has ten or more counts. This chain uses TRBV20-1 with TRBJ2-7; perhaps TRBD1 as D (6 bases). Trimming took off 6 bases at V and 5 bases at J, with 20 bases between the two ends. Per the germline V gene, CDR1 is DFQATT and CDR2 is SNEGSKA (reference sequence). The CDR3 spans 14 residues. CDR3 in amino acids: CSALDRTGRNEQYF. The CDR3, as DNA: TGCAGTGCCTTAGACAGGACGGGGAGAAACGAGCAGTACTTC.

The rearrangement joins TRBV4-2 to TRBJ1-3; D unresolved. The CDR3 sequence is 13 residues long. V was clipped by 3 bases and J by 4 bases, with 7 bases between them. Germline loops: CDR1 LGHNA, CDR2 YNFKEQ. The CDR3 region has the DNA TGTGCCAGCAGCCAGGAGAGCGGAAACACCATATATTTT. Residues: CASSQESGNTIYF.

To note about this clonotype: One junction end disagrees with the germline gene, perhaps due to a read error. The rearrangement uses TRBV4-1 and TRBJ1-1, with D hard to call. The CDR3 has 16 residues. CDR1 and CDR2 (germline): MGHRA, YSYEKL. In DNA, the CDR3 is TGCGCCAGCAGCGCACTGATCCTCCCTACGAACACTGAAGCCTTCTTT. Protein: CASSALILPTNTEAFF.

As DNA, the CDR3 is TGCAGTGCTAGACTAGCGGGAGTAGGTACGCAGTATTTT. It encodes CSARLAGVGTQYF. The V and J genes are TRBV20-1 and TRBJ2-3; 10 nucleotides match TRBD2. Germline V gene data show CDR1 as DFQATT and CDR2 as SNEGSKA (reference sequence). V lost 2 bases, J lost 8 bases, and 4 bases stayed unmatched. The CDR3 is 13 amino acids.

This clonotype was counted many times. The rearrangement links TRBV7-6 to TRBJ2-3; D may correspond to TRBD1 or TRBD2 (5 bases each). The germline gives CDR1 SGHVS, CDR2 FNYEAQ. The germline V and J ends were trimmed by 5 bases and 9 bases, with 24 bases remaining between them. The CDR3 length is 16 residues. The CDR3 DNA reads TGTGCCAGCAGCCTGAATCCGGGACCCCAGGTCGACACGCAGTATTTT. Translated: CASSLNPGPQVDTQYF.